The 15 T cell receptor beta chains given below trace back to one sample, sequenced in a study of blood T cells in healthy people across ages. Combining a sample-barcoded 5' primer with a J-beta primer mix, a second PCR ran for 7 to 11 cycles. One entry per CDR3 protein results from TCRdb running MiXCR on the 5' RACE reads. This sample yields about 1.4 million distinct CDR3 sequences, of which almost 60% are seen a single time; over 5.5% belongs to the top ten. Sequencing used blood. Receptors originate from a man younger than 35 in good health.

This chain uses TRBV6-5 with TRBJ1-4, with 7 bases identical to TRBD1. The germline gives CDR1 MNHEY, CDR2 SVGAGI. Germline trimming cut 11 bases from V and 1 base from J; bases unmatched to any gene: 4. CDR3 size: 13 residues. CDR3: CAGGDRTNEKLFF. CDR3 in DNA: TGTGCCGGGGGGGACAGAACTAATGAAAAACTGTTTTTT.

This rearrangement joins TRBV5-4 to TRBJ1-3; weak D call: TRBD1 (5 bases). The V end was cut by 4 bases, the J end by 4 bases, with 18 bases between. CDR3 size: 16 residues. CDR1 SGHNT and CDR2 YYREEE come from the germline V gene (reference sequence). The CDR3: CASSPDPGPTGNTIYF. The DNA of the CDR3 is TGTGCCAGCAGCCCCGATCCGGGACCAACGGGAAACACCATATATTTT.

The V call is TRBV28, the J call TRBJ2-7; no firm D call. This CDR3 has 14 amino acids. Germline V gene lookup returns CDR1 MDHEN and CDR2 SYDVKM. Trimming removed 6 bases from V and 5 bases from J, with 17 bases in between. The CDR3 here is CASSPAVQDHEQYF. The DNA of the CDR3 is TGTGCCAGCAGCCCCGCGGTCCAGGACCACGAGCAGTACTTC.

This clonotype was found a few times. The V gene is TRBV24-1, the J gene TRBJ2-3, with D hard to call. Trimming removed 4 bases at V and 5 bases at J, with 6 bases between. The germline CDR1 and CDR2 sequences are KGHDR and SFDVKD. The CDR3 length is 12 residues. The CDR3 here is CATSEAGDTQYF. DNA for the CDR3: TGTGCCACCAGTGAAGCAGGAGATACGCAGTATTTT.

The chain couples TRBV12-3 or TRBV12-4 to TRBJ2-7; perhaps TRBD1 as D (5 bases). V lost 5 bases and J lost 7, with 21 bases in between. CDR3 length equals 15 residues. The DNA of the CDR3 is TGTGCCAGCAGTCCCTGGGGCAGCACCACGTGGGAGCAGTACTTC. The encoded protein is CASSPWGSTTWEQYF.

The gene calls are TRBV4-3 and TRBJ2-1; D is unresolved. The germline V gene encodes CDR1 LGHNA and CDR2 YSLEER. This CDR3 comprises 15 residues. With 0 bases removed from V and 0 bases from J, the gap between germline ends came to 6 bases. This chain's CDR3 is CASSQDRNSYNEQFF. The DNA for the CDR3 is TGCGCCAGCAGCCAAGATCGCAACTCCTACAATGAGCAGTTCTTC.

This clonotype was observed a few times. This chain links TRBV12-3 or TRBV12-4 with TRBJ2-3; a possible D gene is TRBD2 (6 bases). The V and J ends lost 0 bases and 2 bases respectively, with 9 bases between them. The CDR3 length is 15 residues. DNA for the CDR3: TGTGCCAGCAGTTTAGCAGGGAGGTACACAGATACGCAGTATTTT. It translates to CASSLAGRYTDTQYF.

The chain links TRBV20-1 to TRBJ1-2, with D maybe TRBD1 (6 bases). V was clipped by 1 base and J by 4 bases, with 10 bases between them. The CDR3 consists of 13 residues. Germline loops: CDR1 DFQATT, CDR2 SNEGSKA (reference sequence). The CDR3 sequence: CSARAPGVYGYTF. The CDR3 DNA is TGCAGTGCTAGAGCTCCAGGGGTCTATGGCTACACCTTC.

The rearrangement links TRBV7-8 to TRBJ1-6, with D possibly matching TRBD1 (5 bases). Trimming took 1 base from V and 10 from J, leaving 14 bases between them. The CDR3 runs 15 residues. In germline, CDR1 is SGHVS, CDR2 FQNEAQ. CDR3 region: CASSLVEGYRSPLHF. Written as DNA, the CDR3 is TGTGCCAGCAGCTTAGTCGAGGGGTATAGGTCACCCCTCCACTTT.

This clonotype occurred once. The gene calls are TRBV20-1 and TRBJ1-2, with 9 bases aligning to TRBD1. V lost 3 bases and J lost 4; bases outside the gene matches: 12. CDR1 is DFQATT, CDR2 SNEGSKA, per germline (reference sequence). This CDR3 comprises 16 residues. This CDR3 is CSARGGGTGRVYGYTF. The CDR3 DNA follows: TGCAGTGCTAGGGGCGGGGGGACAGGGAGGGTCTATGGCTACACCTTC.

The J gene is TRBJ2-7, the V gene TRBV20-1; tentatively, D is TRBD1 or TRBD2 (6 bases each). This CDR3 region has 14 residues. CDR1 DFQATT and CDR2 SNEGSKA come from the germline V gene (reference sequence). V was cut by 5 bases and J by 0 bases, with 14 bases left in between. CDR3 sequence (DNA): TGCAGTGCTCCTAAGGGGGGACCCTCCTACGAGCAGTACTTC. Amino acids: CSAPKGGPSYEQYF.

Here the CDR3 reads CATSRDQGTDIIGELFF. CDR3 nucleotides: TGTGCCACCAGCAGAGATCAGGGGACAGATATTATCGGGGAGCTGTTTTTT. The chain carries TRBV15 and TRBJ2-2, with 7 bases matching TRBD1. With 0 bases clipped from V and 7 bases from J, the junction kept 11 bases outside the gene matches. The CDR3 runs 17 residues. Germline-derived CDR1 and CDR2 are LNHNV and YYDKDF (reference sequence).

The genes are TRBV4-3 and TRBJ2-4, with 8 bases that match TRBD1. Trimming removed 0 bases from V and 0 bases from J; junction bases left unmatched: 7. Germline CDR1 LGHNA, CDR2 YSLEER. The CDR3 is 18 amino acids. The CDR3, as DNA: TGCGCCAGCAGCCAAGATCCCCGACAGGGGTTAGCCAAAAACATTCAGTACTTC. Protein: CASSQDPRQGLAKNIQYF.

The rearrangement links TRBV20-1 to TRBJ2-7; D remains ambiguous. The closer fit of TRBJ2-5 to the DNA end suggests the J call may be wrong. Germline assignment: CDR1 DFQATT and CDR2 SNEGSKA (reference sequence). This CDR3 has 14 amino acids. The CDR3: CSARGIGVRETQYF. CDR3 nucleotide sequence: TGCAGTGCTAGAGGAATTGGGGTTCGAGAGACCCAGTACTTC.

For this clonotype: The junction shows a germline mismatch at one end, possibly a read error. The chain carries TRBV5-1 and TRBJ2-7; D tentatively reads TRBD1 or TRBD2 (5 bases each). The DNA end is a closer match to TRBJ2-4, so the J assignment may be wrong. CDR1 is SGHRS and CDR2 is YFSETQ in the germline V gene. The CDR3 loop spans 16 amino acids. The CDR3 sequence is CASSWRGELAKSIQYF. The CDR3 coding sequence is TGCGCCAGCAGCTGGCGAGGGGAATTGGCCAAAAGCATTCAGTACTTC.